This is a list of T cell receptor beta chains from one sample in a study of T cell clonotyping in hematopoietic cell transplantation. Profiled with immunoSEQ multiplex PCR; TCRdb holds only in-frame clones, not every one. This sample has 26,000 or so clones, with approximately 77% found just once. Sequencing used peripheral blood mononuclear cells, obtained before stem cell transplant. The source is a middle-aged man with acute myeloid leukemia. Some clones in this sample may be carry-over from other donors' samples. The CDR3 runs from the conserved cysteine through the conserved F or W. A D gene is named only where the DNA matches it firmly. Not every row has a clone size; where given, it reads once, few, many or a size class.

len: 15
d_gene: TRBD2
v_gene: TRBV5-4
abundance: .
j_gene: TRBJ2-7
CDR3nt: TGTGCCAGCAGCCTGCCGGGAGGAGGGCCGAGAGAGCAGTACTTC
CDR3aa: CASSLPGGGPREQYF

len: 15
d_gene: .
v_gene: TRBV4-1
abundance: .
j_gene: TRBJ1-1
CDR3nt: TGCGCCAGCAGCCCCCTATGGGACGGGAACACTGAAGCTTTCTTT
CDR3aa: CASSPLWDGNTEAFF

len: 15
d_gene: .
v_gene: TRBV11-1
abundance: .
j_gene: TRBJ1-1
CDR3nt: TGTGCCAGCAGCTTAGAAGAGCTCATGAACACTGAAGCTTTCTTT
CDR3aa: CASSLEELMNTEAFF

len: 17
d_gene: TRBD2
v_gene: TRBV28
abundance: .
j_gene: TRBJ2-7
CDR3nt: TGTGCCAGCAGTTTGAGTCTAGCGGGGGGATACAACTACGAGCAGTACTTC
CDR3aa: CASSLSLAGGYNYEQYF

len: 13
d_gene: .
v_gene: TRBV7-9
abundance: .
j_gene: TRBJ1-1
CDR3nt: TGTGCCAGCAGCTCATCTGGGGCTGAGAAAGCTTTCTTT
CDR3aa: CASSSSGAEKAFF

len: 13
d_gene: TRBD1
v_gene: TRBV10-3
abundance: once
j_gene: TRBJ1-6
CDR3nt: TGTGCCATCAGGGGACAGGGAAATTCACCCCTCCACTTT
CDR3aa: CAIRGQGNSPLHF

len: 13
d_gene: .
v_gene: TRBV5-6
abundance: .
j_gene: TRBJ2-5
CDR3nt: TGTGCCAGCAGCTTTGGTAGGGAAGAGACCCAGTACTTC
CDR3aa: CASSFGREETQYF

len: 15
d_gene: .
v_gene: TRBV5-6
abundance: .
j_gene: TRBJ2-2
CDR3nt: TGTGCCAGCAGCTTCCCAACCGGGCTCACCGGGGAGCTGTTTTTT
CDR3aa: CASSFPTGLTGELFF

len: 14
d_gene: .
v_gene: TRBV10-3
abundance: once
j_gene: TRBJ2-2
CDR3nt: TGTGCCATCACACGGGGGCAGAACACCGGGGAGCTGTTTTTT
CDR3aa: CAITRGQNTGELFF

len: 13
d_gene: .
v_gene: TRBV6-6
abundance: once
j_gene: TRBJ1-1
CDR3nt: TGTGCCAGCAGTTCCGACAAGAACACTGAAGCTTTCTTT
CDR3aa: CASSSDKNTEAFF

len: 15
d_gene: .
v_gene: TRBV4-2
abundance: .
j_gene: TRBJ1-2
CDR3nt: TGTGCCAGCAGCCAAGCCGGGAGTGGGGACTATGGCTACACCTTC
CDR3aa: CASSQAGSGDYGYTF

len: 13
d_gene: .
v_gene: TRBV27
abundance: .
j_gene: TRBJ1-2
CDR3nt: TGTGCCAGTAGGTCGGGAGATGGTTTTGGCTACACCTTC
CDR3aa: CASRSGDGFGYTF

len: 15
d_gene: .
v_gene: TRBV14
abundance: .
j_gene: TRBJ2-7
CDR3nt: TGTGCCAGCAGCCATAGGGGACACCTTCCCTACGAGCAGTACTTC
CDR3aa: CASSHRGHLPYEQYF

len: 12
d_gene: .
v_gene: TRBV5-1
abundance: .
j_gene: TRBJ1-1
CDR3nt: TGCGCCAGCAGCTTGGAGGGCACTGAAGCTTTCTTT
CDR3aa: CASSLEGTEAFF

len: 11
d_gene: .
v_gene: TRBV29-1
abundance: .
j_gene: TRBJ2-3
CDR3nt: TGCAGCGTTGAAGGAACCTATACGCAGTATTTT
CDR3aa: CSVEGTYTQYF